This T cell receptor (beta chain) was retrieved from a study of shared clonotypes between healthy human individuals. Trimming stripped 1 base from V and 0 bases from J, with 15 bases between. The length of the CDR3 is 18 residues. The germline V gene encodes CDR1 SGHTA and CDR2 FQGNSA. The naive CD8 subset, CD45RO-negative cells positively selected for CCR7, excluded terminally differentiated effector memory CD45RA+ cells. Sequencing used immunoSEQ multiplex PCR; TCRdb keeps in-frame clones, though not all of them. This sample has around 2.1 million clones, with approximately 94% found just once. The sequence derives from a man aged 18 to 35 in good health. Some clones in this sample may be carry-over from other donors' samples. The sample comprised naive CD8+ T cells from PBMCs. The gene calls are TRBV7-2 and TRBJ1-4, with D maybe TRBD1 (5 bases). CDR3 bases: TGTGCCAGCAGCTTAGTAGGCTCTTGGGGGACAACTAATGAAAAACTGTTTTTT. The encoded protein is CASSLVGSWGTTNEKLFF. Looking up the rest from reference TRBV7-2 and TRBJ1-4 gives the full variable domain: GAGVSQSPSNKVTEKGKDVELRCDPISGHTALYWYRQSLGQGLEFLIYFQGNSAPDKSGLPSDRFSAERTGGSVSTLTIQRTQQEDSAVYLCASSLVGSWGTTNEKLFFGSGTQLSVL.